This TCR beta chain appears in the sequencing data of a study of Graves' ophthalmopathy and Graves' hyperthyroidism. RNA transcripts were the template, and TCR beta CDR3 regions were amplified from them. HTBI primers were used in a first-round RT-PCR, which preceded a second-round multiplex PCR. Via MiXCR, TCRdb re-called the multiplex PCR reads, giving one row per CDR3 protein. The table shows hundreds of thousands of distinct CDR3 sequences, with about 46% occurring only once. Diagnosis used clinical symptoms, serum thyroxine, TRAb, thyroid ultrasound and orbital computed tomography. With 4 bases clipped from V and 3 bases from J, the junction kept 4 bases outside the gene matches. The CDR3 is 14 amino acids. The V gene's germline CDR1 is ENHRY and CDR2 SYGVKD. This clonotype turned up a few times.

The chain uses TRBV10-3 and TRBJ2-7, with 9 bases matching TRBD2. Sample: peripheral blood. The TCR originated in an adult man with Graves' ophthalmopathy. In nucleotides, the CDR3 is TGTGCCATCAGTGCGGCGGGAGGGAGCTACGAGCAGTACTTC. Amino acids: CAISAAGGSYEQYF.